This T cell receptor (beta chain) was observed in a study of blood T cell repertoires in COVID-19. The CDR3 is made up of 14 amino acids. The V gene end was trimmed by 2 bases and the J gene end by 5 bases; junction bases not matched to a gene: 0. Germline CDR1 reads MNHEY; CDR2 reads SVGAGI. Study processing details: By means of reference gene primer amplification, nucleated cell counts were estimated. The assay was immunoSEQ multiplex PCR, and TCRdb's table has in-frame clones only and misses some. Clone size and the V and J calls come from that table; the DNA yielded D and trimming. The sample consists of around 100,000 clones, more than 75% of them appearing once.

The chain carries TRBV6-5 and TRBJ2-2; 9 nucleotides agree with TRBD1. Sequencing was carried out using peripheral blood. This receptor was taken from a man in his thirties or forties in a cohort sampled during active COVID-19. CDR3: CASSYGTGTGELFF. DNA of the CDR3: TGTGCCAGCAGTTACGGGACAGGGACCGGGGAGCTGTTTTTT.